This T cell receptor beta chain was sequenced in a study of a mutant IDH1 vaccine in newly diagnosed glioma. Study information: Either 4-6 weeks after radiotherapy alone or alongside temozolomide, vaccination was begun. Treated patients had a mean age of about 40 years and a roughly 60% male, around 38% female split. Prior therapy was radiotherapy, temozolomide, or both; most received both.

This table comes from immunoSEQ multiplex PCR, and its TCRdb copy is limited to in-frame clones, with some not included. The sample holds roughly 30,000 clones, 60% to 80% seen once. Time point noted: week 11, during vaccination. Mutant IDH1 20-mer peptide, at 300 ug, made up each vaccine dose, with topical imiquimod. Donors had new WHO grade 3 or 4 IDH1-mutant, ATRX-lost astrocytomas. The V and J ends lost 1 base and 2 bases, in that order; junction bases with no gene match: 4. The length of the CDR3 is 15 residues. Looked up from germline, CDR1 is SGHTA and CDR2 is FQGNSA. Only one count was recorded for this clone. Antigen specificity is unknown.

This sequence joins TRBV7-2 and TRBJ1-2; 7 bases agree with TRBD1. The clonotype originates from a man aged 30 to 45 with glioma. The sample in question was PBMCs, obtained from a glioma patient whose treatment included an IDH1 peptide vaccine. CDR3 coding DNA: TGTGCCAGCAGCTTAGGGGGACAGTCCAACTATGGCTACACCTTC. It is translated as CASSLGGQSNYGYTF.